Detailed here is one T cell receptor beta chain. This clone was detected a few times. The antigen it recognizes is unknown. No much larger clonotype is one base removed from it; base qualities were not supplied. The source of the sample is a study of blood T cell repertoires in COVID-19 (dated by TCRdb to 2018 to 2020). For the wider study: Samples covering the acute and convalescent phases of COVID-19 were provided by collaborators in the United States, Italy and Spain. Deeply sampled blood TCRbeta repertoires from subjects exposed to, actively infected with, or recovered from COVID-19 were included in the dataset. Sample metadata almost always included a de-identified subject ID, COVID-19 status, age in years and sex. The repertoires were released in a freely available public database meant as a resource for research on the immune response to SARS-CoV-2. Where available, HLA class I and class II types were obtained from metadata supplied by the sample provider rather than from assay-based typing. Samples came from the ongoing ImmuneRACE study (first 160 participants) plus 1,254 subjects from 6 global collaborators. The material from the prospective study consisted of cDNA or gDNA derived from T cells, B-cell-depleted T cells, or PBMCs. Study-level results and caveats: Clinical and demographic metadata were provided uncurated, with the amount varying by source and participant.

Relative to germline, V is 3 bases shorter and J is 5 bases shorter, with 12 bases between their ends. The germline V gene yields MDHEN for CDR1 and SYDVKM for CDR2. Taken from cysteine to phenylalanine, the CDR3 has 14 residues. Just the 42-base CDR3 DNA is kept, in frame starting at base 1. Collaborating institutions collected whole blood in K2EDTA tubes following their own protocols. For TCRbeta analysis, collaborators shipped samples as frozen whole blood, isolated PBMCs, or DNA extracted from either of those sample types. TCRbeta CDR3 regions were amplified from genomic DNA using the immunoSEQ Assay, a bias-controlled multiplex PCR. The paper's processing steps were these. The number of nucleated cells in each sample was estimated from the amplification of reference gene primers within the assay. To quantify the absolute abundance of each unique TCRbeta CDR3 rearrangement, sequence reads were collapsed and filtered. For each sample, productive Simpson clonality was calculated by taking the square root of Simpson's diversity index across productive rearrangements. TCRdb re-hosts the immuneACCESS table, in-frame sequences only. Its copies lack some clones; in the studies checked, an unresolved V gene accounts for under half of them, and the cause for the rest is not known. Clone size and V and J calls were adopted from that table, with D and trimming inferred from the DNA. This sample comprises some 150,000 clones, 65% to 80% of them detected only once. The top ten constitute 4.2% of the sample.

The sequencing sample was made of peripheral blood. The sequence came from a man between 60 and 75 years old with acute or convalescent COVID-19. Rearrangement joined TRBV28 to TRBJ2-3; TRBD2 is possibly the D segment (6 matching bases). CDR3 reads: CASSFSGLIDTQYF. The bases are TGTGCCAGCAGTTTCTCCGGACTAATAGATACGCAGTATTTT.